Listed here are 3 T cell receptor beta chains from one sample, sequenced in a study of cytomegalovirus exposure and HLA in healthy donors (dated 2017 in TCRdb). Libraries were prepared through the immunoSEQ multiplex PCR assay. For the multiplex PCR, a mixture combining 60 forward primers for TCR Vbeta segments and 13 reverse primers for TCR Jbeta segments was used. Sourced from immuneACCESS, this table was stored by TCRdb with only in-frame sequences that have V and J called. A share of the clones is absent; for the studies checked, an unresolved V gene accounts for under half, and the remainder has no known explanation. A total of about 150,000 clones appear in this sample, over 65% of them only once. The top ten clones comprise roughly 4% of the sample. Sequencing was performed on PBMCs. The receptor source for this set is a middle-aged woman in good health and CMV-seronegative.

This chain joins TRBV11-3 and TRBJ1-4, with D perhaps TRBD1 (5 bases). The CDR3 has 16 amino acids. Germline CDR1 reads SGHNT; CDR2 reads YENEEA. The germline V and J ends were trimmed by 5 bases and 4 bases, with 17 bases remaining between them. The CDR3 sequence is CASSPPGAGRNEKLFF. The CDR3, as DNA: TGTGCCAGCAGCCCCCCTGGGGCAGGGCGTAATGAAAAACTGTTTTTT.

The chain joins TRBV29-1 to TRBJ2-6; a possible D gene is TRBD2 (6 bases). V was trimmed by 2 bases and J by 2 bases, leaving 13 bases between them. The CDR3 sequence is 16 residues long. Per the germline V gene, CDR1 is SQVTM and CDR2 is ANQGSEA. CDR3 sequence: CSVETSGVAGANVLTF. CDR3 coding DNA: TGCAGCGTTGAAACGTCGGGAGTGGCTGGGGCCAACGTCCTGACTTTC.

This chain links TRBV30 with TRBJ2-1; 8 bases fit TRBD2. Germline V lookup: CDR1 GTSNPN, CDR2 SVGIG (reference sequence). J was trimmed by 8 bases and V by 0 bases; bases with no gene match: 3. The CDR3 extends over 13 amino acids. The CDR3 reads CAWSVPGGHEQFF. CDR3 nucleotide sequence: TGTGCCTGGAGTGTACCGGGAGGGCATGAGCAGTTCTTC.